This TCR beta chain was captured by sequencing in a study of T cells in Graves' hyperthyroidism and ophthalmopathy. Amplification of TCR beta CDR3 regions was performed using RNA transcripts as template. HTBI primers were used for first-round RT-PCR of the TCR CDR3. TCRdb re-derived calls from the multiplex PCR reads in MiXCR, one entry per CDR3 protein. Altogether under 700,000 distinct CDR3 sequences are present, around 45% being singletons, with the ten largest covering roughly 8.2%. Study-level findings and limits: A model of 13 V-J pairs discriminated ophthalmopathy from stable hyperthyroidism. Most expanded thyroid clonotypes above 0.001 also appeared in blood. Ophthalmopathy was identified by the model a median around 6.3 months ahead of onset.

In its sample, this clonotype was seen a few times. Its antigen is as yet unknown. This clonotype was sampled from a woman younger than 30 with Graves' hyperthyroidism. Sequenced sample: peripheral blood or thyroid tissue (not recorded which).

This CDR3 is CASRKGQQETQYF. The CDR3 DNA reads TGCGCCAGCAGAAAGGGACAGCAAGAGACCCAGTACTTC. This chain joins TRBV4-1 and TRBJ2-5, with 7 nucleotides matching TRBD1. CDR3 length: 13 amino acids. Unmatched junction bases numbered 3, after V lost 6 bases and J lost 2 bases. Germline values: CDR1 MGHRA, CDR2 YSYEKL.